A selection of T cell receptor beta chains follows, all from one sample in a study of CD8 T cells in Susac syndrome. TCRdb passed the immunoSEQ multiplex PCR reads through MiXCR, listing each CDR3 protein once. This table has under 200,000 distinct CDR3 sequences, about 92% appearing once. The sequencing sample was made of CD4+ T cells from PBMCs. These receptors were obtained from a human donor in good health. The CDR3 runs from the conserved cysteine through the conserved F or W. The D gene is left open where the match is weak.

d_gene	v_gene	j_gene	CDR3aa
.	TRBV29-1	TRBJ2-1	CSVEDSSSYNEQFF
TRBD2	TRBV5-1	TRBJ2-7	CASSGGTSGSYEQYF
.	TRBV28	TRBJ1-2	CASSTNREGESGYTF
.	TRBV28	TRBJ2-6	CASRYTGTSGANVLTF
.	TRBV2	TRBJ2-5	CASKVGETQYF
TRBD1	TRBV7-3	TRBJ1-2	CASSPGTGDLYGYTF
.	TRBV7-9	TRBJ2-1	CASSLTSSYNEQFF
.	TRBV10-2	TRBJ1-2	CASGEKYPRTF
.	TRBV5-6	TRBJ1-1	CASSVPPGNTEAFF
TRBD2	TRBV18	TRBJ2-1	CASSTSGGDSYNEQFF
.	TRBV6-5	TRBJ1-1	CASSARGGNTEAFF
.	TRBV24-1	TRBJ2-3	CATSDPGTDTQYF
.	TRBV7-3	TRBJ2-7	CASSQGPSYEQYF
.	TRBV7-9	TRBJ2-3	CASSLGRSSTDTQYF
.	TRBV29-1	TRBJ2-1	CSVLSGLYNEQFF